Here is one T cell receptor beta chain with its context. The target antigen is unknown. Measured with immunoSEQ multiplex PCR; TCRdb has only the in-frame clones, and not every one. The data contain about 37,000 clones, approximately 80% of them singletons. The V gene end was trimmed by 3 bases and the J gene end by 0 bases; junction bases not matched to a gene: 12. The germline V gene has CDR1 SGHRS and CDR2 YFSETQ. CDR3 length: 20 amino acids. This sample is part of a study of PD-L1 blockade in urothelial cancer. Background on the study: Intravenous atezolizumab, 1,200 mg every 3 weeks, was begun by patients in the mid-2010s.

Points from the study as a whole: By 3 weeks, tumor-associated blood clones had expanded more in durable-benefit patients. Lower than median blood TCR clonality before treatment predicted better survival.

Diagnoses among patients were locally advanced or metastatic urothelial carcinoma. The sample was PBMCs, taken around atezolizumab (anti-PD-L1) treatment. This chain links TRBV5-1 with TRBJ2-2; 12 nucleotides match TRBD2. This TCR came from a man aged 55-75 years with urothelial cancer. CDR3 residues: CASSSSGGGSITPNTGELFF. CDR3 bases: TGCGCCAGCAGCTCTAGCGGGGGGGGATCGATCACACCGAACACCGGGGAGCTGTTTTTT.